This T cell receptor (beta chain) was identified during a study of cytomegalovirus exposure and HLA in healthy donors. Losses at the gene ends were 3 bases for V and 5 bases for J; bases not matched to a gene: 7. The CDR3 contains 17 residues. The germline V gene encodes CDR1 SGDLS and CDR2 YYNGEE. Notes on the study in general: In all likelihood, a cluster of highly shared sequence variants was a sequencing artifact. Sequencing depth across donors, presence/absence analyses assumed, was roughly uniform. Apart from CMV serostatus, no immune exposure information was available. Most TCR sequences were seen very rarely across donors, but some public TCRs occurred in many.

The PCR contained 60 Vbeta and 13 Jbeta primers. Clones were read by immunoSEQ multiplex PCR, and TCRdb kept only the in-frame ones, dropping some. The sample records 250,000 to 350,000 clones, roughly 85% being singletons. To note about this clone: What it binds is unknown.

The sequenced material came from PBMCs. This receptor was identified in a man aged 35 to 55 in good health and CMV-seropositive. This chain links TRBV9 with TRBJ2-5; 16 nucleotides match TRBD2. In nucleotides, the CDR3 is TGTGCCAGCAGCGCCGGGACTAGCGGGAGGGGGCCGGAGACCCAGTACTTC. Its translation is CASSAGTSGRGPETQYF.